Sequencing of this TCR beta chain was carried out in a study of T cells after yellow fever vaccination. This clonotype was counted a few times. From the 5' RACE reads, TCRdb called clonotypes with MiXCR, one entry per CDR3 protein. The sample lists some 320,000 distinct CDR3 sequences; roughly 10% were seen once. The specimen was CD4+ T cells sorted from PBMCs, collected 45 days after the yellow fever booster vaccination. The TCR was taken from a man aged 18 to 35 who received the YFV17D yellow fever vaccine.

The CDR3 DNA follows: TGTGCCAGCAGTTTACAGAACTCGAACACTGAAGCTTTCTTT. Protein: CASSLQNSNTEAFF. The rearrangement links TRBV12-3 or TRBV12-4 to TRBJ1-1; D not certain. The CDR3 has 14 amino acids. V was clipped by 2 bases and J by 1 base, with 8 bases between them.